The 22 T cell receptor beta chains below come from one sample, sequenced in a study of beta chain features in type 1 diabetes. Every isolated RNA sample was fully reverse transcribed, so sequencing captured expressed TCRB transcripts. The table came from immunoSEQ multiplex PCR; TCRdb's copy has only in-frame clones and leaves some out. Among 160,000 or so clones listed, 8.5% to 14% were seen once. Material: central memory CD4+ T cells from blood. The receptors stem from a man between 18 and 35 years old in good health.

The CDR3 DNA reads as TGTGCCAGCAGCTTCACCGTGACTCGCTCCTACGAGCAGTACTTC. Translated, it gives CASSFTVTRSYEQYF. The chain has TRBV28 and TRBJ2-7; D ambiguous. The V gene's germline CDR1 is MDHEN and CDR2 SYDVKM. The CDR3 extends over 15 amino acids. The V and J ends lost 6 bases and 0 bases respectively, with 15 bases between them.

In this sample, this clone turned up many times. The J gene is TRBJ2-5, the V gene TRBV5-1; D is unresolved. In germline, CDR1 is SGHRS, CDR2 YFSETQ. Trimming took off 5 bases at V and 0 bases at J, with 8 bases between the two ends. This CDR3 has 13 residues. The CDR3 loop reads CASRQTNQETQYF. The CDR3 DNA sequence: TGCGCCAGCAGACAGACCAACCAAGAGACCCAGTACTTC.

This clone was found a few times. The J gene is TRBJ1-1, the V gene TRBV18, with 7 bases identical to TRBD1. The CDR3 has 15 residues. V was pared by 5 bases and J by 0 bases, with 6 bases of the junction left unmatched. Germline CDR1 KGHSH, CDR2 LQKENI. This CDR3 reads CASSSSTGMNTEAFF. CDR3 DNA: TGTGCCAGCTCATCATCGACAGGGATGAACACTGAAGCTTTCTTT.

A few counts support this clone. This CDR3 is CAWTQLTGEAFF. As DNA, the CDR3 is TGTGCCTGGACTCAATTGACAGGCGAAGCTTTCTTT. J is TRBJ1-1 and V is TRBV30, with D possibly being TRBD1 (6 bases). Germline assignment: CDR1 GTSNPN and CDR2 SVGIG (reference sequence). V was trimmed by 4 bases and J by 8 bases, leaving 14 bases between them. This CDR3 has 12 residues.

This clone has just a few counts. V and J are TRBV7-9 and TRBJ2-3; 11 bases are a match to TRBD1. Germline CDR1 reads SEHNR; CDR2 reads FQNEAQ (reference sequence). The V gene end was trimmed by 2 bases and the J gene end by 5 bases; junction bases not matched to a gene: 6. The CDR3 has 16 residues. As DNA, the CDR3 is TGTGCCAGCAGCTTACGGACAGGGGGCATCGAAGATACGCAGTATTTT. Its protein product is CASSLRTGGIEDTQYF.

This clone was detected only a few times. The gene calls are TRBV5-6 and TRBJ1-1; D may be TRBD1 (6 bases). V was pared by 7 bases and J by 4 bases, with 14 bases between. The CDR3 length is 13 residues. The germline CDR1 and CDR2 sequences are SGHDT and YYEEEE. This chain's CDR3 is CASDQGTGTEAFF. CDR3 DNA sequence: TGTGCCAGCGATCAGGGGACGGGCACTGAAGCTTTCTTT. Supplemented by reference TRBV5-6 and TRBJ1-1, the full variable domain reads DAGVTQSPTHLIKTRGQQVTLRCSPKSGHDTVSWYQQALGQGPQFIFQYYEEEERQRGNFPDRFSGHQFPNYSSELNVNALLLGDSALYLCASDQGTGTEAFFGQGTRLTVV.

This clone appeared a single time. The J gene is TRBJ1-2, the V gene TRBV19; D perhaps matches TRBD1 (6 bases). The CDR3 consists of 15 residues. The V gene lost 3 bases and the J gene lost 4 bases, with 15 bases spanning the gap. In germline, CDR1 is LNHDA, CDR2 SQIVND (reference sequence). CDR3 sequence reads: CASSIVTGHGYGYTF. CDR3 in DNA: TGTGCCAGTAGTATCGTGACGGGACATGGCTATGGCTACACCTTC.

The V and J genes are TRBV5-6 and TRBJ2-2; the match to TRBD1 covers 7 bases. The V and J ends lost 4 bases and 1 base, in that order; junction bases with no gene match: 13. The CDR3 is 18 residues long. Germline V gives CDR1 SGHDT, CDR2 YYEEEE. This CDR3 is CASSMGEQGRKNTGELFF. In DNA, the CDR3 is TGTGCCAGCAGCATGGGGGAACAGGGGAGAAAGAACACCGGGGAGCTGTTTTTT.

The rearrangement joins TRBV6-1 to TRBJ1-5; D call uncertain. Germline V lookup: CDR1 MNHNS, CDR2 SASEGT. V was pared by 4 bases and J by 1 base, with 11 bases between. The CDR3 has 15 residues. The CDR3 sequence is CASSVKLESNQPQHF. For the CDR3, the DNA is TGTGCCAGCAGTGTTAAATTGGAGAGCAATCAGCCCCAGCATTTT.

Only a few counts were recorded for this clone. The V call is TRBV5-1, the J call TRBJ2-7; 10 bases match TRBD1. This CDR3 has 17 residues. CDR1 is SGHRS and CDR2 is YFSETQ in the germline V gene. Trimming at V came to 4 bases and at J to 3 bases, leaving 13 bases not matched to a gene. The CDR3 loop is CASSLKPPGQGFYEQYF. CDR3 nucleotides: TGCGCCAGCAGCCTGAAACCTCCGGGACAGGGGTTCTACGAGCAGTACTTC.

This chain uses TRBV2 with TRBJ2-3; 15 bases line up with TRBD2. The trim removed 6 bases at V and 0 bases at J, leaving 4 bases unmatched. In germline, CDR1 is SNHLY, CDR2 FYNNEI. This CDR3 is 17 amino acids long. CDR3 bases: TGTGCCAGCAGGGGACTAGCGGGAGGCCCTAGCACAGATACGCAGTATTTT. It specifies CASRGLAGGPSTDTQYF.

Ten or more counts support this clone. This chain links TRBV6-6 with TRBJ2-3, with D uncertain. The CDR3 sequence is 14 residues long. CDR1 and CDR2 from the germline V gene are MNHNY and SVGAGI (reference sequence). Trimming removed 0 bases at V and 4 bases at J, with 8 bases between. As DNA, the CDR3 is TGTGCCAGCAGTTACTCGTCCAGGCCAGATACGCAGTATTTT. Amino acids: CASSYSSRPDTQYF.

This clone has just a few counts. The sample has other DNA sequences that encode this CDR3 too. V usage is TRBV7-2 and J usage is TRBJ2-6; D remains unclear. Trimming took 1 base from V and 0 from J, leaving 4 bases between them. Germline-derived CDR1 and CDR2 are SGHTA and FQGNSA. The CDR3 runs 15 residues. The CDR3 DNA reads as TGTGCCAGCAGCTTAGGATCCTCTGGGGCCAACGTCCTGACTTTC. Its translation: CASSLGSSGANVLTF.

This chain uses TRBV29-1 with TRBJ1-5; maybe TRBD1 (6 bases). The V gene lost 4 bases and the J gene lost 4 bases, with 11 bases spanning the gap. The CDR3 totals 13 residues. Germline loops: CDR1 SQVTM, CDR2 ANQGSEA. The CDR3 DNA is TGCAGCGTTGGATGGGGGGCTAATCAGCCCCAGCATTTT. Its protein is CSVGWGANQPQHF.

This clone has a handful of counts. Other DNA variants within this sample encode the same CDR3. V usage is TRBV9 and J usage is TRBJ1-1; D is ambiguous. V shed 0 bases and J shed 0 bases, with 6 bases lying between them. The CDR3 has 14 residues. Germline CDR1 SGDLS, CDR2 YYNGEE. The CDR3 is CASSVAGMNTEAFF. The CDR3 DNA is TGTGCCAGCAGCGTAGCAGGCATGAACACTGAAGCTTTCTTT.

This clone was picked up many times. Other DNA sequences in this specimen translate into the identical CDR3. The chain joins TRBV29-1 to TRBJ1-5; 7 bases line up with TRBD1. V dropped 5 bases and J dropped 6; count of bases not matched to a gene: 7. The CDR3 runs 13 residues. Germline CDR1 is SQVTM and CDR2 is ANQGSEA. This chain's CDR3 is CSVTTGRGQPQHF. The DNA for the CDR3 is TGCAGCGTTACGACAGGGAGGGGTCAGCCCCAGCATTTT.

This chain connects TRBV7-2 to TRBJ1-5; D is unresolved. CDR3 length: 15 amino acids. V was cut by 1 base and J by 4 bases, with 11 bases left in between. Germline assignment: CDR1 SGHTA and CDR2 FQGNSA. The CDR3 loop is CASSLDPGRNQPQHF. As DNA, the CDR3 is TGTGCCAGCAGCTTAGATCCGGGGAGGAATCAGCCCCAGCATTTT. Complete variable domain (other parts from reference TRBV7-2 and TRBJ1-5): GAGVSQSPSNKVTEKGKDVELRCDPISGHTALYWYRQSLGQGLEFLIYFQGNSAPDKSGLPSDRFSAERTGGSVSTLTIQRTQQEDSAVYLCASSLDPGRNQPQHFGDGTRLSIL.

The CDR3 spells CASSLLAGTVHTEAFF. The CDR3 DNA sequence: TGCGCCAGCAGCTTACTGGCCGGGACGGTCCACACTGAAGCTTTCTTT. The chain links TRBV5-1 to TRBJ1-1; tentatively, D is TRBD1 (5 bases). Per germline, CDR1 SGHRS and CDR2 YFSETQ. CDR3 size: 16 residues. The V end lost 2 bases, the J end lost 3 bases, and 17 bases lay between the germline ends.

This sequence joins TRBV18 and TRBJ1-1; D uncertain. V was clipped by 5 bases and J by 0 bases, with 7 bases between them. This CDR3 has 13 residues. Per the germline V gene, CDR1 is KGHSH and CDR2 is LQKENI. The CDR3 spells CASSDTMNTEAFF. For the CDR3, the DNA is TGTGCCAGCTCAGACACAATGAACACTGAAGCTTTCTTT.

This chain joins TRBV28 and TRBJ2-7; 9 nucleotides align to TRBD1. CDR1 and CDR2 from the germline V gene are MDHEN and SYDVKM. The CDR3 has 16 residues. Trimming cost V 3 bases and J 2 bases; bases outside gene matches: 8. The CDR3 bases are TGTGCCAGCAGTTTGACTTCAGGACAGGGGCCCTACGAGCAGTACTTC. The encoded protein is CASSLTSGQGPYEQYF.

The table lists this clone with a few counts. A read error is possible here, since a much larger clone lies one base away. The CDR3, as DNA: TGCAGCGTTGAGCGACCCCAGGGCACAGATACGCAGTATTTT. Translation gives CSVERPQGTDTQYF. The chain recombines TRBV29-1 with TRBJ2-3; no definite D call. The CDR3 is 14 amino acids. V was pared by 3 bases and J by 1 base, with 11 bases between. The germline gives CDR1 SQVTM, CDR2 ANQGSEA.

V gene TRBV10-3 combines with J gene TRBJ1-5; D might be TRBD1 (5 bases). Trimming pared 3 bases from V and 5 bases from J, leaving 11 bases between. The germline CDR1 and CDR2 sequences are ENHRY and SYGVKD. The CDR3 has 14 residues. The DNA of the CDR3 is TGTGCCATCAGTGAAGCGGCAGGGTATCAGCCCCAGCATTTT. Translation: CAISEAAGYQPQHF.